This T cell receptor beta chain is from a study of T cells in Graves' hyperthyroidism and ophthalmopathy. Looking at the study overall: Upon initial diagnosis and before any treatment, peripheral blood was collected. Whole-study findings and limits: Most thyroid clonotypes with frequency above 0.001 were detected in blood.

This clonotype was counted ten times or more. Its antigen is still unknown. Unmatched junction bases numbered 2, after V lost 4 bases and J lost 0 bases. Germline V gene lookup returns CDR1 MDHEN and CDR2 SYDVKM. The CDR3 contains 15 residues. Amplified TCR beta CDR3 regions derived from RNA transcripts. The TCR CDR3 was amplified in a first-round RT-PCR using the HTBI primer set. MiXCR was run by TCRdb on the multiplex PCR reads, yielding one entry per CDR3 protein. The profile shows fewer than 350,000 distinct CDR3 sequences, approximately 14% of them singletons. A patient was excluded if there was uncontrolled infection, other autoimmune disease, pregnancy or lactation.

The TCR comes from a woman aged 50 to 65 with Graves' hyperthyroidism that later progressed to Graves' ophthalmopathy. The sequencing input was blood. The chain couples TRBV28 to TRBJ1-5, with TRBD1 matching 8 bases. The CDR3 DNA is TGTGCCAGCAGTTCGACAGGGGTTAGCAATCAGCCCCAGCATTTT. Translated, it gives CASSSTGVSNQPQHF. Supplemented by reference TRBV28 and TRBJ1-5, the full variable domain reads DVKVTQSSRYLVKRTGEKVFLECVQDMDHENMFWYRQDPGLGLRLIYFSYDVKMKEKGDIPEGYSVSREKKERFSLILESASTNQTSMYLCASSSTGVSNQPQHFGDGTRLSIL.